This entry concerns a single TCR beta chain. The antigen is unknown. The assay was immunoSEQ multiplex PCR, and TCRdb's table has in-frame clones only and misses some. The table records tens of thousands of clones, around 90% of them present only once. V lost 4 bases to trimming and J lost 0 bases, with 12 bases between them. The CDR3 is made up of 16 amino acids. Germline loops: CDR1 LNHDA, CDR2 SQIVND (reference sequence). The sample belongs to a study of chemoradiotherapy in HPV16-positive cancers. About the study: Candidate HPV-specific clones and shared TCR motifs came from two HPV16-positive patients. Findings and caveats of the study: HPV-specific T cells were functionally defined from only two HPV16-positive patients. Better recurrence-free survival went with HPV-responsive T-cell expansion in HPV16-positive patients. Candidate HPV-specific clones and E7-related TCR motifs grew in tumor during treatment.

This sequence joins TRBV19 and TRBJ1-4; D remains unclear. The TCR sequence derives from a human donor with HPV-associated anogenital cancer. This material consisted of blood, taken from a patient who underwent chemoradiotherapy. The DNA of the CDR3 is TGTGCCAGTAGTACGGGGAAGCAGGCAACTAATGAAAAACTGTTTTTT. Translation gives CASSTGKQATNEKLFF. The full variable domain, its missing parts supplied by reference TRBV19 and TRBJ1-4, is DGGITQSPKYLFRKEGQNVTLSCEQNLNHDAMYWYRQDPGQGLRLIYYSQIVNDFQKGDIAEGYSVSREKKESFPLTVTSAQKNPTAFYLCASSTGKQATNEKLFFGSGTQLSVL.